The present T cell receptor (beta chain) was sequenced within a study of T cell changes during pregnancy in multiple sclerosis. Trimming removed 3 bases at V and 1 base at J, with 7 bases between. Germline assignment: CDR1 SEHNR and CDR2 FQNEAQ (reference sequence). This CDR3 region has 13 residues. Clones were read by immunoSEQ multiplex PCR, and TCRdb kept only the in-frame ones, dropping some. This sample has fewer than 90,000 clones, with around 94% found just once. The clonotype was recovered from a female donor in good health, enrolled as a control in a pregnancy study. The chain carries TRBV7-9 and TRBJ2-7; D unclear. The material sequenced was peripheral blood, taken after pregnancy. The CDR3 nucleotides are TGTGCCAGCAGCTTTATCGAGTCCTACGAGCAGTACTTC. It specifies CASSFIESYEQYF.